The sequence of this TCR beta chain was determined in a study of tumour-infiltrating T cells in Burkitt lymphoma. On the study more broadly: All epidemiological Burkitt lymphoma subtypes were represented in the cohort. Overall and progression-free survival were predicted by productive clonality. General study results and limits: Several public clonotypes were shared across many Burkitt lymphoma patients.

Profiled with immunoSEQ multiplex PCR; TCRdb holds only in-frame clones, not every one. The sample includes approximately 400 clones, roughly 17% of them seen just once. This CDR3 comprises 16 residues. Looked up from germline, CDR1 is SGHDT and CDR2 is YYEEEE. Trimming pared 0 bases from V and 4 bases from J, leaving 14 bases between. Remarks on this clone: The target antigen is unknown.

The sequence was obtained from a human donor with Burkitt lymphoma. The chain carries TRBV5-6 and TRBJ1-5, with D possibly being TRBD1 (5 bases). The sample consisted of tumor tissue. The CDR3 nucleotides read TGTGCCAGCAGCTTGGGATATGGGGGTGGGAATCAGCCCCAGCATTTT. Its protein product is CASSLGYGGGNQPQHF. Filled out from reference TRBV5-6 and TRBJ1-5, the complete variable domain reads DAGVTQSPTHLIKTRGQQVTLRCSPKSGHDTVSWYQQALGQGPQFIFQYYEEEERQRGNFPDRFSGHQFPNYSSELNVNALLLGDSALYLCASSLGYGGGNQPQHFGDGTRLSIL.